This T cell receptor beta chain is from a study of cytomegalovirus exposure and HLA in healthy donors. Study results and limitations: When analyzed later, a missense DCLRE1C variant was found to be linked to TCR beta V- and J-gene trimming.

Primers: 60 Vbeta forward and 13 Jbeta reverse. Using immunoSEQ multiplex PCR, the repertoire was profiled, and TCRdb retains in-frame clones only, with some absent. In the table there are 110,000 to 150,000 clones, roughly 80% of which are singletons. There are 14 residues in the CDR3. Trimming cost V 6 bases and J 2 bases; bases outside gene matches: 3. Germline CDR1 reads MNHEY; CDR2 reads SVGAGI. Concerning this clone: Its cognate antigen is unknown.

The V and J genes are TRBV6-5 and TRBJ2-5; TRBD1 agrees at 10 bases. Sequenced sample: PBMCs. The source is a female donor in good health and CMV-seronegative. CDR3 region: CASRWDRGQETQYF. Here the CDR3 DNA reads TGTGCCAGCAGGTGGGACAGGGGTCAAGAGACCCAGTACTTC.